This is a list of T cell receptor beta chains from one sample in a study of cytomegalovirus exposure and HLA in healthy donors. The method was immunoSEQ multiplex PCR; TCRdb's version includes in-frame clones alone and lacks a portion of them. Of some 100,000 clones listed, around 76% are singletons. Sequencing used PBMCs. These receptor sequences come from a woman between 50 and 59 years old in good health and CMV-seropositive. Each CDR3 is given with its conserved first and last residue. Fields, in order: J gene, clone size, V gene, D gene, CDR3 protein, CDR3 DNA. A D gene is named only where the DNA matches it firmly. Clone size is given for some rows only: seen once, a few or many times, or a class if the clone is expanded.

TRBJ1-2 once TRBV30 NA CAWTGPNYGYTF TGTGCCTGGACAGGGCCTAACTATGGCTACACCTTC
TRBJ1-3 NA TRBV9 NA CASSPSGTGGNTIYF TGTGCCAGCAGCCCTTCCGGGACTGGTGGAAACACCATATATTTT
TRBJ2-2 NA TRBV9 TRBD2 CASSRRLAGANTGELFF TGTGCCAGCAGCAGGCGACTAGCGGGGGCGAACACCGGGGAGCTGTTTTTT
TRBJ2-3 NA TRBV28 NA CASSLYLGGDTQYF TGTGCCAGCAGTTTGTATTTAGGGGGTGATACGCAGTATTTT
TRBJ1-5 once TRBV11-2 NA CASSLMVGGGNQPQHF TGTGCCAGCAGCCTAATGGTTGGGGGCGGCAATCAGCCCCAGCATTTT
TRBJ1-1 NA TRBV5-7 NA CASSLAKQGITEAFF TGTGCCAGCAGCTTGGCCAAGCAGGGGATCACTGAAGCTTTCTTT
TRBJ1-5 few TRBV5-6 NA CASSLAQGTQPQHF TGTGCCAGCAGCTTGGCCCAGGGAACCCAGCCCCAGCATTTT
TRBJ1-3 NA TRBV18 NA CASSPRQISGNTIYF TGTGCCAGCTCACCACGACAGATCTCTGGAAACACCATATATTTT
TRBJ2-5 NA TRBV27 TRBD1 CASSLPTLHRGRRETQYF TGTGCCAGCAGTTTACCAACCCTTCACAGGGGTCGACGAGAGACCCAGTACTTC
TRBJ2-1 NA TRBV4-1 NA CASSHPSSYNEQFF TGCGCCAGCAGCCATCCGAGCTCCTACAATGAGCAGTTCTTC
TRBJ1-4 once TRBV10-2 NA CASRGAGAMEKLFF TGCGCCAGCAGAGGTGCAGGGGCGATGGAAAAACTGTTTTTT
TRBJ2-7 NA TRBV10-2 TRBD1 CASSGRTGERYYEQYF TGCGCCAGCAGTGGGCGAACAGGGGAAAGGTACTACGAGCAGTACTTC
TRBJ2-5 few TRBV7-6 NA CASSLGTSEETQYF TGTGCCAGCAGCCTGGGGACATCTGAAGAGACCCAGTACTTC
TRBJ2-7 NA TRBV5-6 TRBD2 CASSGPGGGYSYEQYF TGTGCCAGCAGCGGACCGGGAGGGGGATACTCCTACGAGCAGTACTTC
TRBJ1-4 NA TRBV19 NA CASSTASSTNEKLFF TGTGCCAGTAGTACTGCAAGCTCTACTAATGAAAAACTGTTTTTT
TRBJ2-1 NA TRBV7-2 TRBD2 CASSLSGAGGHSEQFF TGTGCCAGCAGCTTATCGGGAGCGGGGGGGCACAGTGAGCAGTTCTTC
TRBJ2-1 NA TRBV9 NA CASSVAGRVNEQFF TGTGCCAGCAGCGTAGCGGGAAGGGTGAATGAGCAGTTCTTC
TRBJ2-3 NA TRBV11-3 NA CASSSNTDTQYF TGTGCCAGCAGCTCCAACACAGATACGCAGTATTTT
TRBJ2-7 NA TRBV30 NA CAWSGDTSYEQYF TGTGCCTGGAGTGGGGACACCTCCTACGAGCAGTACTTC
TRBJ2-7 NA TRBV6-1 TRBD2 CASCLRPSGSNEQYF TGTGCCAGCTGCCTCAGACCTAGCGGGAGCAACGAGCAGTACTTC